Judged by abundance, the clone carrying this TCR beta chain is medium-sized. Antigen: not known. The sample belongs to a study of spatial heterogeneity in lung cancer. Sample time point: sample taken at primary tumor resection. Study-wide points: Higher tumor mutation counts went along with higher counts of expanded intratumoral alpha and beta TCRs.

TCRdb itself ran the 5' RACE reads through MiXCR, one entry per CDR3 protein. The sample has about 2,200 distinct CDR3 sequences, approximately 9.9% seen once. In germline, CDR1 is SGHRS, CDR2 YFSETQ. This CDR3 has 14 amino acids. V was cut by 5 bases and J by 2 bases, with 13 bases left in between. Source: lung tumor tissue, taken at surgery. This clonotype was sampled from a female donor with early-stage non-small cell lung cancer. This rearrangement joins TRBV5-1 to TRBJ1-1, with D tentatively TRBD1 (6 bases). This CDR3 is CASSSDRTNTEAFF. The CDR3 DNA follows: TGCGCCAGCAGTTCCGACAGGACCAACACTGAAGCTTTCTTT.